This T cell receptor (beta chain) was recorded in a study of shared clonotypes between healthy human individuals. Study at large: Aged between 18 and 49, the donors were a couple of women and three men.

CD45RO-negative, CCR7-selected cells formed the naive CD8 fraction, which excluded terminally differentiated effector memory CD45RA+ cells. There are 16 residues in the CDR3. The V and J ends lost 5 bases and 0 bases, in that order; junction bases with no gene match: 6. Germline V gives CDR1 SGHAT, CDR2 FQNNGV. Some clones are missing from TCRdb's copy, which holds only in-frame ones; the method was immunoSEQ multiplex PCR. The sample includes about 580,000 clones, 98% seen only once; the top ten take 0.3%. V gene TRBV11-2 combines with J gene TRBJ2-1, with 8 bases identical to TRBD2. Specimen: naive CD8+ T cells sorted from blood. The receptor was derived from a man in his thirties or forties in good health. The CDR3 reads CASSHLGLASYNEQFF. The CDR3 region has the DNA TGTGCCAGCAGCCACCTTGGACTAGCCTCCTACAATGAGCAGTTCTTC.